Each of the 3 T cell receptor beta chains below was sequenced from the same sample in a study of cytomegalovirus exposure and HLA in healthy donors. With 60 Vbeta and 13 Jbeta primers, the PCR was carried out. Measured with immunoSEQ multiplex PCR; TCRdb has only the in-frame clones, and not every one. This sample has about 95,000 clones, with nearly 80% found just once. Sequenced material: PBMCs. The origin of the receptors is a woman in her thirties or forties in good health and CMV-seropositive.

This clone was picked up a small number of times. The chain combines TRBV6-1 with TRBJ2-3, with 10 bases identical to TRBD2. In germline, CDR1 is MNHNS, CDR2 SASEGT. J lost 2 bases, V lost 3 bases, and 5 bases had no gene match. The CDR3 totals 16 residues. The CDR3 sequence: CASSDRLAGTTDTQYF. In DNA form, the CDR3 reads TGTGCCAGCAGTGACAGACTAGCGGGTACCACAGATACGCAGTATTTT.

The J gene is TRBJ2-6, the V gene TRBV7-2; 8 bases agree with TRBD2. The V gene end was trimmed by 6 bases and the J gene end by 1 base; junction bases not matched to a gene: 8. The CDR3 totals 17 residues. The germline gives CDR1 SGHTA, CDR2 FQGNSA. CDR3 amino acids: CASSRGGPVSGANVLTF. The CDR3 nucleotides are TGTGCCAGCAGTCGCGGGGGGCCAGTATCTGGGGCCAACGTCCTGACTTTC.

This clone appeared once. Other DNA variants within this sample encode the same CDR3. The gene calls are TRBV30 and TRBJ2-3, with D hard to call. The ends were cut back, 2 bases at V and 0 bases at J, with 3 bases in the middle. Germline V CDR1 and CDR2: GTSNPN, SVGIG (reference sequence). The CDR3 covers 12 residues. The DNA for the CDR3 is TGTGCCTGGAGTCCAAGCACAGATACGCAGTATTTT. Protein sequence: CAWSPSTDTQYF.